The present entry profiles one T cell receptor (beta chain) with its context. Its antigen remains unidentified. The sample belongs to a study of shared clonotypes between healthy human individuals. Overall study findings and caveats: When naive CD4 clonotypes were compared across several donors, approximately 5% were shared.

An even split of each subset's genomic DNA across several immunoSEQ plates was performed. Data came from immunoSEQ multiplex PCR; TCRdb stores just in-frame clones and leaves some out. The sample shows roughly 2.6 million clones, 85% to 95% of them seen only once. Germline assignment: CDR1 LGHNA and CDR2 YSLEER. V dropped 4 bases and J dropped 6; count of bases not matched to a gene: 6. The CDR3 length is 15 residues. The authors divided CD4+ cells into CD45RA+ naive and CD45RA-negative memory subsets. The receptor's source is a man aged 18 to 35 in good health. The sample consisted of naive CD4+ T cells sorted from blood. Subset in this sample: CD45RA+ positively selected. The rearrangement uses TRBV4-3 and TRBJ1-5, with 10 bases lining up with TRBD1. CDR3 loop: CASSPGQGVSQPQHF. The CDR3 DNA is TGCGCCAGCAGCCCTGGACAGGGGGTAAGTCAGCCCCAGCATTTT.